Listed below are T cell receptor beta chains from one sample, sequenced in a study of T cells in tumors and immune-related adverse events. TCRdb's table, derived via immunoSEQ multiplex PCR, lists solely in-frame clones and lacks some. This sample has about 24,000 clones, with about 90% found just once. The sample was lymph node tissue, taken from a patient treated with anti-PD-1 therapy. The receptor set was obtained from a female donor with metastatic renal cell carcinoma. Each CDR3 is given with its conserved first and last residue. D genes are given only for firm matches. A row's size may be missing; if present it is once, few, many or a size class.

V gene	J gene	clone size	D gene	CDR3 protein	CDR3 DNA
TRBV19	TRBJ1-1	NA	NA	CASSPVRGTEAFF	TGTGCCAGTAGTCCTGTGAGGGGCACTGAAGCTTTCTTT
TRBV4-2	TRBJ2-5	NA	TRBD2	CASSQEGLVKETQYF	TGTGCCAGCAGCCAAGAGGGACTAGTTAAGGAGACCCAGTACTTC
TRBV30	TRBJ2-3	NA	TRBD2	CAWTPGEGTDTQYF	TGTGCCTGGACTCCTGGGGAGGGGACAGATACGCAGTATTTT
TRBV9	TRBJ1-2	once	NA	CASSVVQQDLGGMYGYTF	TGTGCCAGCAGCGTAGTTCAACAGGATCTCGGAGGGATGTATGGCTACACCTTC
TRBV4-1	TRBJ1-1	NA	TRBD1	CASSRRDRGNLEAFF	TGCGCCAGCAGCCGCAGGGACAGGGGGAATCTTGAAGCTTTCTTT
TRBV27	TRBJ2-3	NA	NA	CASSIPPLGARDTQYF	TGTGCCAGCAGTATACCTCCACTGGGGGCCAGGGATACGCAGTATTTT
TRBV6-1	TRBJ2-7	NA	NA	CASSEAGETYEQYF	TGTGCCAGCAGTGAAGCGGGGGAAACCTACGAGCAGTACTTC
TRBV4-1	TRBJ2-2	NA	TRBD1	CASSQDRTPGQGESGELFF	TGCGCCAGCAGCCAAGATAGGACGCCGGGACAGGGGGAGAGCGGGGAGCTGTTTTTT
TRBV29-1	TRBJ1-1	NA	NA	CSVWTVMNTEAFF	TGCAGCGTCTGGACAGTAATGAACACTGAAGCTTTCTTT
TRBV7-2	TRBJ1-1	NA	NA	CASSIQGAGTEAFF	TGTGCCAGCAGCATACAGGGTGCTGGGACTGAAGCTTTCTTT
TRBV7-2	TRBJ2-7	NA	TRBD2	CASSFVASGDYEQYF	TGTGCCAGCAGCTTCGTTGCTAGCGGGGACTACGAGCAGTACTTC
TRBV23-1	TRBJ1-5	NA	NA	CASSQPGLKGQPQHF	TGCGCCAGCAGTCAACCGGGCCTAAAGGGCCAGCCCCAGCATTTT
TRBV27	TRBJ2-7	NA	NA	CASSFNRSPYEQYF	TGTGCCAGCAGTTTTAACAGGTCGCCCTACGAGCAGTACTTC
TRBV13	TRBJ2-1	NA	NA	CASSDDRIEQFF	TGTGCCAGCAGCGACGACAGAATTGAGCAGTTCTTC
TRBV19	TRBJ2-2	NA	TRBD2	CASSIGLAGLTGELFF	TGTGCCAGTAGTATTGGGCTAGCGGGACTCACCGGGGAGCTGTTTTTT
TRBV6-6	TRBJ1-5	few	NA	CASQRDPQEPQHF	TGTGCCAGTCAGAGAGACCCCCAGGAGCCCCAGCATTTT
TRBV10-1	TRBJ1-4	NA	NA	CASRLGPGVEKLFF	TGCGCCAGCAGGCTGGGGCCGGGGGTGGAAAAACTGTTTTTT
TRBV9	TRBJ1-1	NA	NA	CASSVGLRENTEAFF	TGTGCCAGCAGCGTAGGTCTCAGGGAGAACACTGAAGCTTTCTTT
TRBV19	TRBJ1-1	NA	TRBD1	CASSIPPGQGNTEAFF	TGTGCCAGTAGTATTCCACCGGGACAGGGGAACACTGAAGCTTTCTTT
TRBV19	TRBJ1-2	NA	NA	CASSIPAGSGGYTF	TGTGCCAGTAGTATACCGGCAGGGAGCGGTGGCTACACCTTC
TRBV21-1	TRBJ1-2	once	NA	CASSKGMRGLLYGYTF	TGTGCCAGCAGCAAAGGTATGCGAGGGTTGCTCTATGGCTACACCTTC
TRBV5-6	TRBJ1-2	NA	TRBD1	CASSLPRGQGGYTF	TGTGCCAGCAGCTTGCCGCGGGGACAGGGTGGCTACACCTTC
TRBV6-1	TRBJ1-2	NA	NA	CASSEGGYTF	TGTGCCAGCAGTGAAGGAGGCTACACCTTC
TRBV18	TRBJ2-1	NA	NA	CASSPFRVEDEQFF	TGTGCCAGCTCACCATTCAGGGTCGAGGATGAGCAGTTCTTC
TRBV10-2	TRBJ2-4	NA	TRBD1	CAILVPGQGTGAKNIQYF	TGCGCCATTCTCGTCCCGGGACAGGGAACGGGAGCCAAAAACATTCAGTACTTC
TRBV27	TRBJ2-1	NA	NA	CASSLAGRVLGSYNEQFF	TGTGCCAGCAGTTTAGCTGGTCGGGTTTTGGGCTCCTACAATGAGCAGTTCTTC
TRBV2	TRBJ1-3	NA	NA	CASSPTQSSGNTIYF	TGTGCCAGCAGTCCAACTCAGAGCTCTGGAAACACCATATATTTT
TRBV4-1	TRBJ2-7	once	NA	CASSQEGQVGEQYF	TGCGCCAGCAGCCAAGAGGGCCAGGTGGGCGAGCAGTACTTC
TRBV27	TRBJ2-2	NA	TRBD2	CASGLAGTGELFF	TGTGCCAGTGGACTAGCAGGCACCGGGGAGCTGTTTTTT
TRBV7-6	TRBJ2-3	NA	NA	CASSLVSDTQYF	TGTGCCAGCAGCTTAGTTTCAGATACGCAGTATTTT
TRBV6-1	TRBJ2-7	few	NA	CASSEADEQYF	TGTGCCAGCAGTGAAGCGGACGAGCAGTACTTC
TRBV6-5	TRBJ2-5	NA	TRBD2	CASSPRGGGETQYF	TGTGCCAGCAGTCCGCGGGGGGGCGGGGAGACCCAGTACTTC
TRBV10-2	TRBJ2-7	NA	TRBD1	CASHAGTGGREQYF	TGCGCCAGCCACGCCGGGACAGGGGGCCGCGAGCAGTACTTC
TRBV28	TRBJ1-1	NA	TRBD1	CASSSPTGKATEAFF	TGTGCCAGCAGTAGCCCGACAGGGAAGGCAACTGAAGCTTTCTTT
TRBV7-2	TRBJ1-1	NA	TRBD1	CASSLDGTGGREAFF	TGTGCCAGCAGCTTAGACGGGACAGGGGGAAGGGAAGCTTTCTTT
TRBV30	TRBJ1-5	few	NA	CAWSYRDNQPQHF	TGTGCCTGGAGTTACAGGGACAATCAGCCCCAGCATTTT
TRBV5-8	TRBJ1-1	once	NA	CASSREEEMNTEAFF	TGTGCCAGCAGCCGCGAAGAGGAGATGAACACTGAAGCTTTCTTT
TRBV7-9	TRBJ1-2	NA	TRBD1	CASSLQGAGGYTF	TGTGCCAGCAGCTTACAGGGGGCGGGCGGCTACACCTTC
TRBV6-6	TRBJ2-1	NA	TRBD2	CATGTSGLNEQFF	TGTGCCACCGGGACTAGCGGACTCAATGAGCAGTTCTTC
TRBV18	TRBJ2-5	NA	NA	CASSPLGFQETQYF	TGTGCCAGCTCACCACTGGGATTCCAAGAGACCCAGTACTTC
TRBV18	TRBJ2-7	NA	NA	CASSPPGRGYEQYF	TGTGCCAGCTCACCACCGGGCAGGGGCTACGAGCAGTACTTC
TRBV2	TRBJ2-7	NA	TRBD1	CASSEGQGVVYEQYF	TGTGCCAGCAGTGAGGGCCAGGGGGTAGTCTACGAGCAGTACTTC
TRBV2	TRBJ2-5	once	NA	CASSESDGQETQYF	TGTGCCAGCAGTGAATCGGACGGACAAGAGACCCAGTACTTC
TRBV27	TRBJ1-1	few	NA	CASSLGQLSNTEAFF	TGTGCCAGCAGTTTAGGTCAGTTGTCGAACACTGAAGCTTTCTTT
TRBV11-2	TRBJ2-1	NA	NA	CASSLDGYSYNEQFF	TGTGCCAGCAGCTTAGACGGGTACTCCTACAATGAGCAGTTCTTC
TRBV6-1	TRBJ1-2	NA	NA	CASSGWTLANYGYTF	TGTGCCAGCAGTGGGTGGACTCTGGCTAACTATGGCTACACCTTC
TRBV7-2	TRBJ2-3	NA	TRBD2	CASSLTSGTIDTQYF	TGTGCCAGCAGCCTGACTAGCGGGACGATAGATACGCAGTATTTT
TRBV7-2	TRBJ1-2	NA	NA	CASSLRNPRLGYGYTF	TGTGCCAGCAGCTTACGAAACCCCCGCCTCGGTTATGGCTACACCTTC
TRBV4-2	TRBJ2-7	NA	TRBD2	CASSQGGGSYEQYF	TGTGCCAGCAGCCAAGGCGGGGGCTCCTACGAGCAGTACTTC
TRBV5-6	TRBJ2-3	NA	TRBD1	CASSLGTGDTDTQYF	TGTGCCAGCAGCCTAGGGACAGGGGACACAGATACGCAGTATTTT